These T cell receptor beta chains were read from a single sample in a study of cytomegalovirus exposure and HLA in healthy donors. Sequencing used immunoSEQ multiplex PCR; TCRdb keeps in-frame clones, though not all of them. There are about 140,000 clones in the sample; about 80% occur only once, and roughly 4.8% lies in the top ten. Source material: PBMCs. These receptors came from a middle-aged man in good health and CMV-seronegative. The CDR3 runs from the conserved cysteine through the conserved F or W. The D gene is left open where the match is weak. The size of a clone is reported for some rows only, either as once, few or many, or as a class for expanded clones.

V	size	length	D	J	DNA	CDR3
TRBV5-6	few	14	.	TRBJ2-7	TGTGCCAGCAGCCCCGGGACTGGCTCCTACGAGCAGTACTTC	CASSPGTGSYEQYF
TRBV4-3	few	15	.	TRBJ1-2	TGCGCCAGCAGCCAAGTTCAGGTTGCTAACTATGGCTACACCTTC	CASSQVQVANYGYTF
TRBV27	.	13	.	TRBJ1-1	TGTGCCAGCCTATCAACAGGGATCTCTGAAGCTTTCTTT	CASLSTGISEAFF
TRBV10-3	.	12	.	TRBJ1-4	TGTGCCATCAGTGATCGTAATGAAAAACTGTTTTTT	CAISDRNEKLFF
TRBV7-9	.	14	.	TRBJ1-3	TGTGCCAGCAGCGTGAACAGGGATTGGAACACCATATATTTT	CASSVNRDWNTIYF
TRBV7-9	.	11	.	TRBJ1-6	TGTGCCAGCATCCCCGTCTCACCCCTCCACTTT	CASIPVSPLHF
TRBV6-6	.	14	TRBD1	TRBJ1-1	TGTGCCAGCAGTTACTCGGGACAGGGGTTTGAAGCTTTCTTT	CASSYSGQGFEAFF
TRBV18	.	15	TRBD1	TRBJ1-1	TGTGCCAGCTCACCCCGGACAGGCTTGAACACTGAAGCTTTCTTT	CASSPRTGLNTEAFF
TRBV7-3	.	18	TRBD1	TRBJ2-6	TGTGCCAGCAGCTTAGGGGCCCACAGGGGCTCTGGGGCCAACGTCCTGACTTTC	CASSLGAHRGSGANVLTF
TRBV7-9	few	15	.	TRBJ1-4	TGTGCCAGCAGCTTGGTTATCGGAGGAGAGGAAAAACTGTTTTTT	CASSLVIGGEEKLFF
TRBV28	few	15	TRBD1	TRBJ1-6	TGTGCCAGCAGTTCACCCGGGACAGGAGGGGGACCCCTCCACTTT	CASSSPGTGGGPLHF
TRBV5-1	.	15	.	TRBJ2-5	TGCGCCAGCAGCCCCCGGTCAGCGATGGCAGAGACCCAGTACTTC	CASSPRSAMAETQYF
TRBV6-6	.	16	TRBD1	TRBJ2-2	TGTGCCAGCAGTTACTCTCGGGGACAGGGCGTCGGGGAGCTGTTTTTT	CASSYSRGQGVGELFF
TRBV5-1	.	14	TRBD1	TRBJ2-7	TGCGCCAGCAGCTCCCGGGACAGGTCCTACGAGCAGTACTTC	CASSSRDRSYEQYF
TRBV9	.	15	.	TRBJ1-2	TGTGCCAGCACCGAAACAGGTTCTAAAAACTATGGCTACACCTTC	CASTETGSKNYGYTF
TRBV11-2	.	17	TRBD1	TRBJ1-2	TGTGCCAGCAGCATTTTCACAGGGGGCCCCTCCTTCTATGGCTACACCTTC	CASSIFTGGPSFYGYTF
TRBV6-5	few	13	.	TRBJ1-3	TGTGCCAGCAAACGGGACATAGGAAACACCATATATTTT	CASKRDIGNTIYF
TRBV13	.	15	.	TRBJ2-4	TGTGCCAGCAGCTTAGGTGGCCAGATCAAAAACATTCAGTACTTC	CASSLGGQIKNIQYF
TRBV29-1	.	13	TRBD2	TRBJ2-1	TGCAGCCAACTAGCGGGGGCCTACAATGAGCAGTTCTTC	CSQLAGAYNEQFF
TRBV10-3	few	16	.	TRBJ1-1	TGTGCCATCAGTGAGTCGGCTTTTGGGGCGCAGACTGAAGCTTTCTTT	CAISESAFGAQTEAFF
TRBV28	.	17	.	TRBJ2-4	TGTGCCAGCAGTTTAAGGTCAGGGATTAGAGACAAAAACATTCAGTACTTC	CASSLRSGIRDKNIQYF
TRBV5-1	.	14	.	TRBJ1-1	TGCGCCAGCAGCGTACGCCCGGGGGGCACTGAAGCTTTCTTT	CASSVRPGGTEAFF
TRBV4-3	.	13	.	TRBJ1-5	TGCGCCAGCAGCCGCCGGGTGGGGGGGGGCCAGCATTTT	CASSRRVGGGQHF
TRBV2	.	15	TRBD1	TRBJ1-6	TGTGCCAGCAGTAAGCTCGGACAGGGTGGTTCACCCCTCCACTTT	CASSKLGQGGSPLHF
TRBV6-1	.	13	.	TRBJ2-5	TGTGCCAGCCAAGTACGGGGTCGAGAGACCCAGTACTTC	CASQVRGRETQYF
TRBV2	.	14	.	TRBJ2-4	TGTGCCAGCAGCCCTACGGGGGTTGGAAACATTCAGTACTTC	CASSPTGVGNIQYF
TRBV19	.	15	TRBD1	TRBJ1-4	TGTGCCAGTAGTTTTTTTGGACAGGGGAATGAAAAACTGTTTTTT	CASSFFGQGNEKLFF
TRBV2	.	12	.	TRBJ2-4	TGTGCCAGCAGTCCCTCTATTGACATTCAGTACTTC	CASSPSIDIQYF
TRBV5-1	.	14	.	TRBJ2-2	TGCGCCAGCAGCTTTAATCAGTACACCGGGGAGCTGTTTTTT	CASSFNQYTGELFF
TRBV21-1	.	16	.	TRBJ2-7	TGTGCCAGCAGCGTGACAGGTGTGCTACTCTCCTACGAGCAGTACTTC	CASSVTGVLLSYEQYF
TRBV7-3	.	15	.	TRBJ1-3	TGTGCCAGCAGCTTATCTTCAGACTCTGGAAACACCATATATTTT	CASSLSSDSGNTIYF
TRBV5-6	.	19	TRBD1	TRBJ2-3	TGTGCCAGCAGCTTTCGTAGGGGGCCCGGGACAGGGGGCACAGATACGCAGTATTTT	CASSFRRGPGTGGTDTQYF
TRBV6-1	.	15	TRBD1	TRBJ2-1	TGTGCCAGCAGGATTTCCGGACAGGGCAGCAGTGAGCAGTTCTTC	CASRISGQGSSEQFF
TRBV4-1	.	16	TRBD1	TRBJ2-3	TGCGCCAGCAGCCAAGATCTAGGACAGGGAACAGATACGCAGTATTTT	CASSQDLGQGTDTQYF
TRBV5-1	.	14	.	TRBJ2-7	TGCGCCAGCAGCTTGGCCTTGAGCTCCTACGAGCAGTACTTC	CASSLALSSYEQYF
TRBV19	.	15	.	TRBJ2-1	TGTGCCAGTAGTACGCTGTCGGCCCCGGCGGATGAGCAGTTCTTC	CASSTLSAPADEQFF
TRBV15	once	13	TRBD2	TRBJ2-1	TGTGCCACCAGCAGAGATCACGTAGCGGGGCAGTTCTTC	CATSRDHVAGQFF
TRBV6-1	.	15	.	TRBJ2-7	TGTGCCAGCAGCGAAGGCGGGGCGGGTTCCTACGAGCAGTACTTC	CASSEGGAGSYEQYF
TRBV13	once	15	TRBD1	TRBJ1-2	TGTGCCAGCAGCGAGGGACAGGGGGGTTACTATGGCTACACCTTC	CASSEGQGGYYGYTF
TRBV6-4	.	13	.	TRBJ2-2	TGTGCCAGCAGTGACGGGGGAGGAGGGGAGCTGTTTTTT	CASSDGGGGELFF
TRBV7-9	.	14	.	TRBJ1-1	TGTGCCAGCAGCTTAGAGGTCTCAGGCACTGAAGCTTTCTTT	CASSLEVSGTEAFF
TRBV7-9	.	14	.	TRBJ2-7	TGTGCCAGCAGCTTAGGTGGGCAGTTCTACGAGCAGTACTTC	CASSLGGQFYEQYF
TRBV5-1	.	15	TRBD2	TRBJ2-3	TGCGCCAGCAGCTTGGCCGGGACTAGCGTTGATACGCAGTATTTT	CASSLAGTSVDTQYF
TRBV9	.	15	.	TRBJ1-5	TGTGCCAGCAGCGCGACGGGGGGGCTCGATCAGCCCCAGCATTTT	CASSATGGLDQPQHF
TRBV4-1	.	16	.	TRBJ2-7	TGCGCCAGCAGCCAAAATTCCGGGACACCACCCTACGAGCAGTACTTC	CASSQNSGTPPYEQYF
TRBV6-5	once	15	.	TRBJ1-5	TGTGCCAGCAGACAACAAAGATCTAGCAATCAGCCCCAGCATTTT	CASRQQRSSNQPQHF